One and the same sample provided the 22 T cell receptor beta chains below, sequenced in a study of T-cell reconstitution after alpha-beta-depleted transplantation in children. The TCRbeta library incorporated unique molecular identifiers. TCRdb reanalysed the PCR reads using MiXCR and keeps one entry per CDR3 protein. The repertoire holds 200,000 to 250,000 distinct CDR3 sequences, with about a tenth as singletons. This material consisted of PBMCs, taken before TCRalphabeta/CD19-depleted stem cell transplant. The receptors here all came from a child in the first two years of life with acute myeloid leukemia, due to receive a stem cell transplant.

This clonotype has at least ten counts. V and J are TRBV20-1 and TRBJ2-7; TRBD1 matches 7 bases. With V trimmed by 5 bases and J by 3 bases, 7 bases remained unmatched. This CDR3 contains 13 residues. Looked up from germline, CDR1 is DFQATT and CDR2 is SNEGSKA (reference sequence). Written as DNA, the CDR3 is TGCAGTGCTCCCCCGACAGGGAACTACGAGCAGTACTTC. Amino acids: CSAPPTGNYEQYF.

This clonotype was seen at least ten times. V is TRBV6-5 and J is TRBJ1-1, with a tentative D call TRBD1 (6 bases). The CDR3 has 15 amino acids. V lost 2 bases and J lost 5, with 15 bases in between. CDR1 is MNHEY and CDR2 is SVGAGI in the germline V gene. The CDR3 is CASSYDRKLKTEAFF. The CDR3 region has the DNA TGTGCCAGCAGTTACGACAGGAAACTCAAGACTGAAGCTTTCTTT.

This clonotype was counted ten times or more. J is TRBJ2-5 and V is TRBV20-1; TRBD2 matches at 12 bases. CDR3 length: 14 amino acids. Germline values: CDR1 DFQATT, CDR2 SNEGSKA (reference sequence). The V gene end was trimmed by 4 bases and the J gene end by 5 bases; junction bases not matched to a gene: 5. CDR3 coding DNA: TGCAGTGCTACTAGCGGGGGGGCCGGTGAGACCCAGTACTTC. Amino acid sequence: CSATSGGAGETQYF.

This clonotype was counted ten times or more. DNA of the CDR3: TGTGCCAGCGGGTCCTCCTACGAGCAGTACTTC. Its translation: CASGSSYEQYF. The rearrangement uses TRBV6-6 and TRBJ2-7; D is unclear. V shed 8 bases and J shed 0 bases, with 5 bases lying between them. CDR1 and CDR2 from the germline V gene are MNHNY and SVGAGI (reference sequence). The CDR3 covers 11 residues.

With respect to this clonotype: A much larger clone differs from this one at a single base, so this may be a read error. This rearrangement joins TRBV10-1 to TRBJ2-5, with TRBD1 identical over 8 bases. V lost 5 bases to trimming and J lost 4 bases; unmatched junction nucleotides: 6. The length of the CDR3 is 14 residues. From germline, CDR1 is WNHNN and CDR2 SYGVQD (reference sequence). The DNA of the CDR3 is TGCGCCAGCAGTCCGGGACAGGCATCAGAGACCCAGTACTTC. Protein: CASSPGQASETQYF.

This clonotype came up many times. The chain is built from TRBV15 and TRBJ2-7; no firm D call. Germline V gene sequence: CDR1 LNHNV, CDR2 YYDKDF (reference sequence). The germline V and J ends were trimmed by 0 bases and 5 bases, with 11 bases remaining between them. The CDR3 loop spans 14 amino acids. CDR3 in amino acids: CATSRDSNADEQYF. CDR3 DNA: TGTGCCACCAGCAGAGATAGTAACGCCGACGAGCAGTACTTC.

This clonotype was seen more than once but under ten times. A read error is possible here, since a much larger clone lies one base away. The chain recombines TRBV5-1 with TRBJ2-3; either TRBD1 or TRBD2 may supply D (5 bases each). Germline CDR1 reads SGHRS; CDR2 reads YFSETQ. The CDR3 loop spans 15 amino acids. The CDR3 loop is CVSSRGGPSTDTQYF. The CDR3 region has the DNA TGCGTCAGCAGCCGGGGCGGGCCTAGCACAGATACGCAGTATTTT. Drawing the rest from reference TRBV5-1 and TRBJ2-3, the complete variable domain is KAGVTQTPRYLIKTRGQQVTLSCSPISGHRSVSWYQQTPGQGLQFLFEYFSETQRNKGNFPGRFSGRQFSNSRSEMNVSTLELGDSALYLCVSSRGGPSTDTQYFGPGTRLTVL.

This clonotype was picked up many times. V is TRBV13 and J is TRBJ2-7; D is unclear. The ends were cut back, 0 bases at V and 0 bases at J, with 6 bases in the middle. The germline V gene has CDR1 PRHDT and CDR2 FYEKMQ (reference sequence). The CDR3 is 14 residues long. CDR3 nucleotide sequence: TGTGCCAGCAGCTTAGGCAGTGTCTCCTACGAGCAGTACTTC. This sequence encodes CASSLGSVSYEQYF.

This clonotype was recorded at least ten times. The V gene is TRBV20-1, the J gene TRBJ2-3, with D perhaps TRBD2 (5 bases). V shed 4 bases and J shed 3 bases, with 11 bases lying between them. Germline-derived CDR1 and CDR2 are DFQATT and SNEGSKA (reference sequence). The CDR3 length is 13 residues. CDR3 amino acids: CSAKASLTDTQYF. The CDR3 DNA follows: TGCAGTGCTAAGGCTAGCTTAACAGATACGCAGTATTTT.

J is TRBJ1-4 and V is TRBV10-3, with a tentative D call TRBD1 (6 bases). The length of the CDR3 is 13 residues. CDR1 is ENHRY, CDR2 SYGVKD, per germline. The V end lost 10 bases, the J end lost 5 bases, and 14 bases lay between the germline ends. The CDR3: CASVWGANEKLFF. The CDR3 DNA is TGTGCCAGCGTATGGGGGGCGAATGAAAAACTGTTTTTT.

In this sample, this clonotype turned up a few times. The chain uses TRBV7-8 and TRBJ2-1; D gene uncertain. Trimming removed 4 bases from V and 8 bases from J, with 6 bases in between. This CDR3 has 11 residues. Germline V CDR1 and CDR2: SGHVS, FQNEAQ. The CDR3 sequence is CASSSLHEQFF. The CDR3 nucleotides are TGTGCCAGCAGCTCACTCCATGAGCAGTTCTTC.

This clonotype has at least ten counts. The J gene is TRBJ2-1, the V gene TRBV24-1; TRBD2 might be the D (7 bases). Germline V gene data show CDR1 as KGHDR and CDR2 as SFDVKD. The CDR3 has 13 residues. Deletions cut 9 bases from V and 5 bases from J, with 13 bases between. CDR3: CATRRGGNNEQFF. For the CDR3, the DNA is TGTGCCACCCGTAGGGGGGGAAACAATGAGCAGTTCTTC.

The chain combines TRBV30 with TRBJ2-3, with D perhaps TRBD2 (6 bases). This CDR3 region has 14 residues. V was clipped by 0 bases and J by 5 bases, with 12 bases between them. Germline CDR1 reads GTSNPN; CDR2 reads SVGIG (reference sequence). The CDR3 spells CAWSVQAGRDTQYF. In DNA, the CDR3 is TGTGCCTGGAGTGTACAAGCGGGCAGAGATACGCAGTATTTT. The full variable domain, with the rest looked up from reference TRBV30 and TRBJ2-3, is SQTIHQWPATLVQPVGSPLSLECTVEGTSNPNLYWYRQAAGRGLQLLFYSVGIGQISSEVPQNLSASRPQDRQFILSSKKLLLSDSGFYLCAWSVQAGRDTQYFGPGTRLTVL.

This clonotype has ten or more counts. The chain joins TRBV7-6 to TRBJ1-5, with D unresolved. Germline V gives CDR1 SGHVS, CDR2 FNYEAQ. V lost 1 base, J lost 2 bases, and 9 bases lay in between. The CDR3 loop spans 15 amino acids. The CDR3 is CASSLGPGRNQPQHF. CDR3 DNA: TGTGCCAGCAGCTTAGGGCCTGGGCGCAATCAGCCCCAGCATTTT. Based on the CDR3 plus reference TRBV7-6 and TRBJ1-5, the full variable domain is GAGVSQSPRYKVTKRGQDVALRCDPISGHVSLYWYRQALGQGPEFLTYFNYEAQQDKSGLPNDRFSAERPEGSISTLTIQRTEQRDSAMYRCASSLGPGRNQPQHFGDGTRLSIL.

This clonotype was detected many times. CDR3 bases: TGTGCCACCAGCAGATCTCAGGGACAGGGTAGAAACACCATATATTTT. Translated: CATSRSQGQGRNTIYF. This chain connects TRBV15 to TRBJ1-3; TRBD1 aligns across 9 bases. V dropped 2 bases and J dropped 5; count of bases not matched to a gene: 7. The CDR3 length is 16 residues. CDR1 and CDR2 from the germline V gene are LNHNV and YYDKDF (reference sequence). The full variable domain, in which reference TRBV15 and TRBJ1-3 provide the parts outside the CDR3, is DAMVIQNPRYQVTQFGKPVTLSCSQTLNHNVMYWYQQKSSQAPKLLFHYYDKDFNNEADTPDNFQSRRPNTSFCFLDIRSPGLGDTAMYLCATSRSQGQGRNTIYFGEGSWLTVV.

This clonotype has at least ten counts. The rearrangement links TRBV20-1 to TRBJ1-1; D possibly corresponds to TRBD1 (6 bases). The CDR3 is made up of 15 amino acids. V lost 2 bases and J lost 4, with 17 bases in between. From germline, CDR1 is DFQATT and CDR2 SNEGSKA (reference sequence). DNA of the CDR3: TGCAGTGCTAGAATAGGAGTCGGAGGGGGCACTGAAGCTTTCTTT. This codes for CSARIGVGGGTEAFF.

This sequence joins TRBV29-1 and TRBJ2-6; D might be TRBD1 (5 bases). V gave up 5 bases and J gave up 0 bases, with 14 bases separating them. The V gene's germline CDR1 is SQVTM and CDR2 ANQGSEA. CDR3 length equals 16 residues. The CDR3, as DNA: TGCAGCGTTCCCGGCGACGACAGCTCTGGGGCCAACGTCCTGACTTTC. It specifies CSVPGDDSSGANVLTF.

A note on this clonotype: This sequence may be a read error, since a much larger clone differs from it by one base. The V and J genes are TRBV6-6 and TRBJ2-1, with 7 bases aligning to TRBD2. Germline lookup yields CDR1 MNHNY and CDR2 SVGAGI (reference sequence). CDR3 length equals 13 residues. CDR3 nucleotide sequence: TGTGCCAGCAGTCGCGGGAGCGTCGATGAGCGGTTCTTC. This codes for CASSRGSVDERFF.

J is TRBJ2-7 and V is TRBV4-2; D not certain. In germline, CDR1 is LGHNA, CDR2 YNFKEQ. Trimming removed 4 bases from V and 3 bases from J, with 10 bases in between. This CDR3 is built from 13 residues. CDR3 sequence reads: CASSLGPFYEQYF. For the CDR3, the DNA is TGTGCCAGCAGCCTCGGGCCGTTCTACGAGCAGTACTTC.

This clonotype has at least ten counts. The CDR3 is CASSSTGSVQYF. The CDR3 nucleotides read TGTGCCAGCAGTTCGACAGGGTCTGTGCAGTACTTC. The chain links TRBV28 to TRBJ2-7, with 7 nucleotides matching TRBD1. The CDR3 runs 12 residues. CDR1 and CDR2 (germline): MDHEN, SYDVKM. V lost 4 bases to trimming and J lost 9 bases; unmatched junction nucleotides: 6.

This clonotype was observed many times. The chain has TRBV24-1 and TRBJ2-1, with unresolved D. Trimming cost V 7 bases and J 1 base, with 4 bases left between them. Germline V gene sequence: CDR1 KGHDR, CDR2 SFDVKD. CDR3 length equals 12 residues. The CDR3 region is CATRGSYNEQFF. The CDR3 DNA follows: TGTGCCACCAGGGGATCCTACAATGAGCAGTTCTTC.

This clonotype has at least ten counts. The CDR3 region has the DNA TGTGCCAGCAGCTTAGGCGTTAGCGAATGGACTGAAGCTTTCTTT. Protein: CASSLGVSEWTEAFF. The chain uses TRBV7-9 and TRBJ1-1; D gene uncertain. CDR1 SEHNR and CDR2 FQNEAQ come from the germline V gene (reference sequence). The CDR3 has 15 residues. V lost 1 base to trimming and J lost 5 bases, with 14 bases between them.